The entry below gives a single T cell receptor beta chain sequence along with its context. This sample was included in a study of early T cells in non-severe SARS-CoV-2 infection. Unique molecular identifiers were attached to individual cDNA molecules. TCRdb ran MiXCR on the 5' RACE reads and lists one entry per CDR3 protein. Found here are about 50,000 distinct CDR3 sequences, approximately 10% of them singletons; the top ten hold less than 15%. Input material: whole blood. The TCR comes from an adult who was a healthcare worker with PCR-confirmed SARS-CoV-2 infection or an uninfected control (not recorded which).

The DNA of the CDR3 is TGTGCCAGCAGCCTGCAGGGGGCAGATGAAAAACTGTTTTTT. Translated: CASSLQGADEKLFF. The rearrangement links TRBV7-8 to TRBJ1-4, with 8 positions matching TRBD1. The V gene's germline CDR1 is SGHVS and CDR2 FQNEAQ. This CDR3 contains 14 residues. V was pared by 5 bases and J by 6 bases, with 5 bases of the junction left unmatched.